The 31 T cell receptor beta chains in this list originate from one sample, sequenced in a study of shared clonotypes between healthy human individuals. Clones were sequenced by immunoSEQ multiplex PCR, and TCRdb holds only the in-frame ones, with some missing. The data contain 520,000 or so clones, 79% of them singletons. The specimen was PBMCs. The origin of the receptors is a woman in her thirties or forties in good health. Some clones in this sample may be carry-over from other donors' samples.

The V and J genes are TRBV6-5 and TRBJ2-7, with 7 positions matching TRBD2. CDR1 and CDR2 from the germline V gene are MNHEY and SVGAGI. The V and J ends lost 3 bases and 2 bases, in that order; junction bases with no gene match: 4. The CDR3 has 14 residues. In DNA, the CDR3 is TGTGCCAGCAGTTATCGGGGGGACCCCTACGAGCAGTACTTC. Its translation: CASSYRGDPYEQYF.

V and J are TRBV29-1 and TRBJ2-1; TRBD1 or TRBD2 may be the D gene (6 bases each). The CDR3 runs 14 residues. Germline V CDR1 and CDR2: SQVTM, ANQGSEA. V was pared by 3 bases and J by 7 bases, with 16 bases between. The CDR3 sequence: CSVDPGGIGNEQFF. DNA of the CDR3: TGCAGCGTTGATCCCGGGGGCATCGGGAATGAGCAGTTCTTC.

V is TRBV6-6 and J is TRBJ1-3; maybe TRBD1 (6 bases). Germline values: CDR1 MNHNY, CDR2 SVGAGI (reference sequence). This CDR3 is built from 16 residues. Between the trimmed V and J ends, which lost 6 bases and 3 bases, there was a span of 18 bases. The CDR3 bases are TGTGCCAGCAGAGGGACAAGGCCTGACGGTGGAAACACCATATATTTT. Amino acids: CASRGTRPDGGNTIYF.

The J gene is TRBJ2-5, the V gene TRBV10-2; D unresolved. V shed 8 bases and J shed 2 bases, with 6 bases lying between them. Germline-derived CDR1 and CDR2 are WSHSY and SAAADI. The CDR3 has 11 residues. The CDR3 DNA is TGCGCCAGCTTTGAACAAGAGACCCAGTACTTC. Amino acids: CASFEQETQYF.

The CDR3 region has the DNA TGTGCCAGCTCCCCCCACGAGTTTGGAGAGACCCAGTACTTC. As protein: CASSPHEFGETQYF. The rearrangement links TRBV19 to TRBJ2-5; D unresolved. The CDR3 loop spans 14 amino acids. V lost 9 bases and J 4 bases, leaving 18 bases between the germline ends. Germline CDR1 reads LNHDA; CDR2 reads SQIVND (reference sequence).

The chain has TRBV10-3 and TRBJ1-5; 7 bases are a match to TRBD1. The CDR3 sequence is 13 residues long. Trimming cost V 6 bases and J 5 bases; bases outside gene matches: 4. Germline V gene lookup returns CDR1 ENHRY and CDR2 SYGVKD. In DNA form, the CDR3 reads TGTGCCATCAGCCGGGACAGCGATCAGCCCCAGCATTTT. Translated, it gives CAISRDSDQPQHF.

Regarding this clone: This sample includes further DNA sequences coding for the same CDR3. The chain is built from TRBV11-2 and TRBJ2-5; D not certain. The length of the CDR3 is 11 residues. The germline V gene encodes CDR1 SGHAT and CDR2 FQNNGV. V was cut by 6 bases and J by 4 bases, with 6 bases left in between. The CDR3 reads CASSSGETQYF. The CDR3 DNA follows: TGTGCCAGCAGTAGTGGAGAGACCCAGTACTTC. Filled out from reference TRBV11-2 and TRBJ2-5, the complete variable domain reads EAGVAQSPRYKIIEKRQSVAFWCNPISGHATLYWYQQILGQGPKLLIQFQNNGVVDDSQLPKDRFSAERLKGVDSTLKIQPAKLEDSAVYLCASSSGETQYFGPGTRLLVL.

In DNA, the CDR3 is TGTGCCAGCAACCCGGGGGGGGGCGGAAACACCATATATTTT. It codes for CASNPGGGGNTIYF. The J gene is TRBJ1-3, the V gene TRBV28, with D perhaps TRBD1 (6 bases). The CDR3 is made up of 14 amino acids. Trimming pared 7 bases from V and 4 bases from J, leaving 14 bases between. Germline CDR1 reads MDHEN; CDR2 reads SYDVKM. Full variable domain (outside the CDR3, taken from reference TRBV28 and TRBJ1-3): DVKVTQSSRYLVKRTGEKVFLECVQDMDHENMFWYRQDPGLGLRLIYFSYDVKMKEKGDIPEGYSVSREKKERFSLILESASTNQTSMYLCASNPGGGGNTIYFGEGSWLTVV.

The rearrangement uses TRBV10-2 and TRBJ1-5; D uncertain. The CDR3 runs to 14 residues. V was pared by 5 bases and J by 2 bases, with 10 bases between. Germline V gene lookup returns CDR1 WSHSY and CDR2 SAAADI. The CDR3 DNA reads TGCGCCAGCAGTCCCCCCGAGGGCAATCAGCCCCAGCATTTT. Its protein product is CASSPPEGNQPQHF.

This chain connects TRBV1 to TRBJ2-2; the D segment call TRBD2 is taken from the table without a DNA check. TRBV1 counts as a pseudogene. The CDR3 sequence is 17 residues long. The CDR3 here is CTSSRRLAGGYTGELFF. CDR3 nucleotides: TGCACCAGCAGCCGGCGACTAGCGGGAGGGTACACCGGGGAGCTGTTTTTT.

This chain uses TRBV19 with TRBJ2-7, with TRBD2 identical over 9 bases. Trimming took 4 bases from V and 7 from J; bases not matched to a gene: 14. The length of the CDR3 is 16 residues. CDR1 and CDR2 from the germline V gene are LNHDA and SQIVND (reference sequence). The CDR3 DNA is TGTGCCAGTAGTAACTCGGCGGCGGGAGGGCCTCGGGAGCAGTACTTC. This translates into CASSNSAAGGPREQYF.

V usage is TRBV13 and J usage is TRBJ2-1, with 10 nucleotides matching TRBD2. The germline V gene has CDR1 PRHDT and CDR2 FYEKMQ (reference sequence). The CDR3 runs 17 residues. Unmatched junction bases numbered 13, after V lost 5 bases and J lost 6 bases. The CDR3, as DNA: TGTGCCAGCAGCCGGGACAGAGTAGCGGGAGGAATCAATGAGCAGTTCTTC. Encoded protein: CASSRDRVAGGINEQFF.

The chain joins TRBV6-6 to TRBJ2-1; D might be TRBD1 or TRBD2, each matching 5 bases. CDR1 and CDR2 from the germline V gene are MNHNY and SVGAGI (reference sequence). Trimming removed 5 bases at V and 8 bases at J, with 19 bases between. This CDR3 spans 15 amino acids. The CDR3 spells CASSDLGRSSDEQFF. CDR3 DNA sequence: TGTGCCAGCAGTGACCTGGGACGGTCGAGCGATGAGCAGTTCTTC.

This CDR3 reads CASSLDTVTSWGYTF. The DNA of the CDR3 is TGTGCCAGCAGCTTGGATACGGTAACTTCATGGGGCTACACCTTC. The V gene is TRBV5-4, the J gene TRBJ1-2; D gene unclear. The CDR3 sequence is 15 residues long. Germline V lookup: CDR1 SGHNT, CDR2 YYREEE (reference sequence). V gave up 0 bases and J gave up 8 bases, with 17 bases separating them.

V usage is TRBV4-1 and J usage is TRBJ2-7; TRBD1 might be the D (6 bases). The V end lost 0 bases, the J end lost 6 bases, and 9 bases lay between the germline ends. The germline V gene encodes CDR1 MGHRA and CDR2 YSYEKL. CDR3 size: 13 residues. CDR3 in amino acids: CASSQEGAFEQYF. CDR3 nucleotides: TGCGCCAGCAGCCAAGAGGGGGCTTTCGAGCAGTACTTC.

This chain connects TRBV21-1 to TRBJ2-2; no DNA check was done on the table's D call, TRBD1. TRBV21-1 constitutes a pseudogene. CDR3 length: 17 amino acids. Here the CDR3 reads CASSPGTGEHRTGELFF. The CDR3 DNA reads TGTGCCAGCAGCCCCGGGACAGGAGAACATCGGACCGGGGAGCTGTTTTTT.

The rearrangement joins TRBV5-1 to TRBJ2-5; TRBD1 might be the D (8 bases). The CDR3 totals 15 residues. Germline V CDR1 and CDR2: SGHRS, YFSETQ. V was trimmed by 4 bases and J by 5 bases, leaving 18 bases between them. CDR3 sequence reads: CASSAGQGGAETQYF. The CDR3 nucleotides read TGCGCCAGCAGCGCAGGACAGGGAGGGGCTGAGACCCAGTACTTC.

The genes are TRBV20-1 and TRBJ1-1, with D hard to call. V lost 5 bases to trimming and J lost 6 bases, with 7 bases between them. This CDR3 spans 10 amino acids. Germline assignment: CDR1 DFQATT and CDR2 SNEGSKA (reference sequence). The CDR3 loop is CSARLAEAFF. The CDR3 DNA sequence: TGCAGTGCTCGCTTGGCTGAAGCTTTCTTT.

The rearrangement links TRBV2 to TRBJ2-1; D ambiguous. Trimming removed 7 bases at V and 1 base at J, with 8 bases between. The CDR3 consists of 13 residues. Germline V CDR1 and CDR2: SNHLY, FYNNEI. The CDR3 nucleotides are TGTGCCAGCAAGACGGAATCCTACAATGAGCAGTTCTTC. The encoded protein is CASKTESYNEQFF. The full variable domain, with the rest looked up from reference TRBV2 and TRBJ2-1, is EPEVTQTPSHQVTQMGQEVILRCVPISNHLYFYWYRQILGQKVEFLVSFYNNEISEKSEIFDDQFSVERPDGSNFTLKIRSTKLEDSAMYFCASKTESYNEQFFGPGTRLTVL.

V and J are TRBV11-2 and TRBJ2-1; a possible D gene is TRBD1 (6 bases). The CDR3 is made up of 12 amino acids. The V gene lost 5 bases and the J gene lost 11 bases, with 13 bases spanning the gap. Germline lookup yields CDR1 SGHAT and CDR2 FQNNGV. In nucleotides, the CDR3 is TGTGCCAGCAGCGGGGGCATTCTTAAGCAGTTCTTC. Encoded protein: CASSGGILKQFF.

This chain uses TRBV7-2 with TRBJ1-2; D is unclear. In germline, CDR1 is SGHTA, CDR2 FQGNSA. The CDR3 consists of 12 residues. Trimming took 5 bases from V and 5 from J, leaving 9 bases between them. Here the CDR3 reads CASSRQAYGYTF. In DNA, the CDR3 is TGTGCCAGCAGCCGACAAGCATATGGCTACACCTTC. The whole variable domain, filled in from reference TRBV7-2 and TRBJ1-2, reads GAGVSQSPSNKVTEKGKDVELRCDPISGHTALYWYRQSLGQGLEFLIYFQGNSAPDKSGLPSDRFSAERTGGSVSTLTIQRTQQEDSAVYLCASSRQAYGYTFGSGTRLTVV.

This clone came up a few times. This sequence joins TRBV28 and TRBJ1-1; D is possibly TRBD1 (5 bases). Trimming took off 2 bases at V and 3 bases at J, with 7 bases between the two ends. The germline CDR1 and CDR2 sequences are MDHEN and SYDVKM. CDR3 size: 13 residues. CDR3 sequence: CASSLSRDTEAFF. As DNA, the CDR3 is TGTGCCAGCAGTTTAAGCAGGGACACTGAAGCTTTCTTT.

This sequence joins TRBV2 and TRBJ2-2; D may be TRBD2 (6 bases). The CDR3 extends over 15 amino acids. Trimming took 5 bases from V and 7 from J, leaving 17 bases between them. Germline assignment: CDR1 SNHLY and CDR2 FYNNEI. The CDR3 DNA reads as TGTGCCAGCAGTCTGAACAACCCCGGGGGCGGGGAGCTGTTTTTT. This codes for CASSLNNPGGGELFF.

The chain couples TRBV28 to TRBJ2-7; 8 bases match TRBD1. Losses at the gene ends were 7 bases for V and 3 bases for J; bases not matched to a gene: 8. The CDR3 spans 14 residues. CDR1 is MDHEN, CDR2 SYDVKM, per germline. CDR3 in amino acids: CASTSVTGDYEQYF. CDR3 in DNA: TGTGCCAGCACTTCCGTGACAGGGGACTACGAGCAGTACTTC.

This chain joins TRBV5-1 and TRBJ2-1, with a tentative D call TRBD1 (8 bases). The V and J ends lost 4 bases and 9 bases respectively, with 14 bases between them. The CDR3 length is 13 residues. CDR1 and CDR2 from the germline V gene are SGHRS and YFSETQ. The CDR3 DNA follows: TGCGCCAGCAGCCAATACAGGGGGGGTGAGCAGTTCTTC. This sequence encodes CASSQYRGGEQFF.

The V call is TRBV7-2, the J call TRBJ2-7, with D perhaps being TRBD1 or TRBD2 (6 bases each). The CDR3 spans 16 residues. Germline CDR1 SGHTA, CDR2 FQGNSA. Trimming stripped 1 base from V and 0 bases from J, with 13 bases between. The CDR3: CASSLDWGASSYEQYF. CDR3 coding DNA: TGTGCCAGCAGCTTAGATTGGGGGGCGAGCTCCTACGAGCAGTACTTC. The full variable domain, with the rest looked up from reference TRBV7-2 and TRBJ2-7, is GAGVSQSPSNKVTEKGKDVELRCDPISGHTALYWYRQSLGQGLEFLIYFQGNSAPDKSGLPSDRFSAERTGGSVSTLTIQRTQQEDSAVYLCASSLDWGASSYEQYFGPGTRLTVT.

There are a few counts of this clone. The same CDR3 also results from other DNA sequences found in this sample. The V gene is TRBV18, the J gene TRBJ2-7, with 9 bases fitting TRBD1. The J segment lost 2 bases and the V segment lost 6 bases, leaving 5 bases of the junction unmatched. The CDR3 runs 14 residues. The V gene's germline CDR1 is KGHSH and CDR2 LQKENI. CDR3 in DNA: TGTGCCAGCTCCCCCGGGACAGGGCCCTACGAGCAGTACTTC. The encoded protein is CASSPGTGPYEQYF.

Concerning this clone itself: Other DNA sequences in this specimen translate into the identical CDR3. The CDR3 nucleotides read TGTGCCAGCAGCGTAGAAGGGACTAGTGGCTACGAGCAGTACTTC. Residues: CASSVEGTSGYEQYF. The chain uses TRBV9 and TRBJ2-7; 8 bases map to TRBD2. The CDR3 contains 15 residues. J was trimmed by 3 bases and V by 0 bases; bases with no gene match: 5. Germline CDR1 and CDR2: SGDLS and YYNGEE. The entire variable domain, with the rest obtained from reference TRBV9 and TRBJ2-7, is as follows: DSGVTQTPKHLITATGQRVTLRCSPRSGDLSVYWYQQSLDQGLQFLIQYYNGEERAKGNILERFSAQQFPDLHSELNLSSLELGDSALYFCASSVEGTSGYEQYFGPGTRLTVT.

Points on this clone: The sample carries other DNA sequences with the same CDR3. This rearrangement joins TRBV11-3 to TRBJ2-5, with 7 bases that match TRBD1. The CDR3 runs to 15 residues. The V and J ends lost 5 bases and 1 base, in that order; junction bases with no gene match: 7. In germline, CDR1 is SGHNT, CDR2 YENEEA. This CDR3 is CASSLAGTAQETQYF. CDR3 nucleotides: TGTGCCAGCAGCCTAGCCGGGACAGCCCAAGAGACCCAGTACTTC.

The gene calls are TRBV7-2 and TRBJ2-5; maybe TRBD1 (5 bases). The germline gives CDR1 SGHTA, CDR2 FQGNSA. Trimming cost V 1 base and J 5 bases, with 14 bases left between them. This CDR3 region has 15 residues. The CDR3 sequence: CASSLETGPRETQYF. The CDR3 DNA is TGTGCCAGCAGCTTAGAAACAGGCCCAAGGGAGACCCAGTACTTC.

The chain employs TRBV5-7 and TRBJ2-7; TRBD1 aligns across 7 bases. TRBV5-7 is flagged as an ORF with uncertain function. J gave up 2 bases and V 0 bases, and 5 bases lay outside the gene matches. This CDR3 region has 15 residues. The chain's CDR3 is CASSLGQGSTYEQYF. CDR3 nucleotides: TGTGCCAGCAGCTTGGGACAGGGTTCTACCTACGAGCAGTACTTC.